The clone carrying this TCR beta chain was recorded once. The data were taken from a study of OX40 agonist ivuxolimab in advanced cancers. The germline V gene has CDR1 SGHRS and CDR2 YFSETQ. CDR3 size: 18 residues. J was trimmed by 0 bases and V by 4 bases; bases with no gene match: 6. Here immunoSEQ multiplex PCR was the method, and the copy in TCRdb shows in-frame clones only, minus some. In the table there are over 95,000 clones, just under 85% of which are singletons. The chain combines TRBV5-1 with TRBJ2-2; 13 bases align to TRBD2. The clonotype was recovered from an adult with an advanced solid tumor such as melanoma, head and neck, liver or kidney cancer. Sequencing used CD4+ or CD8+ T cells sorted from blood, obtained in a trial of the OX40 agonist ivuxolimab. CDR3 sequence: CASSRAGTSGANTGELFF. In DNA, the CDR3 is TGCGCCAGCAGCCGGGCCGGGACTAGCGGGGCGAACACCGGGGAGCTGTTTTTT.